These 30 T cell receptor beta chains share one sample of origin, sequenced in a study of cytomegalovirus exposure and HLA in healthy donors. With 60 Vbeta and 13 Jbeta primers, the PCR was carried out. Clones were sequenced by immunoSEQ multiplex PCR, and TCRdb holds only the in-frame ones, with some missing. The data hold more than 80,000 clones, with roughly 74% observed a single time. The sample was PBMCs. These receptors originate from a female donor in good health and CMV-seropositive.

The J gene is TRBJ2-2, the V gene TRBV5-1; maybe TRBD2 (6 bases). Germline V gene lookup returns CDR1 SGHRS and CDR2 YFSETQ. The germline V and J ends were trimmed by 2 bases and 4 bases, with 15 bases remaining between them. The CDR3 is 16 amino acids. The CDR3 DNA is TGCGCCAGCAGCTTCCTAGTCGGGACTTCCACCGGGGAGCTGTTTTTT. It translates to CASSFLVGTSTGELFF.

The CDR3 nucleotides read TGCGCCAGCAGCCAAGAAACTCAGGGGGCCAGCTCCTACAATGAGCAGTTCTTC. Translation gives CASSQETQGASSYNEQFF. This chain joins TRBV4-3 and TRBJ2-1; 8 bases map to TRBD1. J lost 0 bases, V lost 0 bases, and 7 bases had no gene match. The CDR3 covers 18 residues. Germline CDR1 LGHNA, CDR2 YSLEER.

This chain links TRBV5-4 with TRBJ2-1, with D possibly TRBD1 on 6 matching bases. The CDR3 loop spans 16 amino acids. Trimming pared 5 bases from V and 3 bases from J, leaving 18 bases between. The V gene's germline CDR1 is SGHNT and CDR2 YYREEE (reference sequence). CDR3 protein: CASRRGGGTLYNEQFF. The CDR3 DNA sequence: TGTGCCAGCAGAAGGGGTGGGGGCACCCTCTACAATGAGCAGTTCTTC.

This clone was seen more than once but under ten times. This chain uses TRBV7-3 with TRBJ2-5, with TRBD2 matching over 10 bases. Losses at the gene ends were 5 bases for V and 5 bases for J; bases not matched to a gene: 11. This CDR3 comprises 16 residues. The germline V gene encodes CDR1 SGHTA and CDR2 FQGTGA. The CDR3 loop is CASSPQREGRGETQYF. The CDR3 region has the DNA TGTGCCAGCAGCCCTCAGCGGGAGGGCCGGGGGGAGACCCAGTACTTC.

J is TRBJ2-7 and V is TRBV5-6; D call uncertain. V was cut by 3 bases and J by 3 bases, with 7 bases left in between. Germline loops: CDR1 SGHDT, CDR2 YYEEEE. This CDR3 contains 12 residues. CDR3 DNA: TGTGCCAGCAGCTCGTCAGGCTACGAGCAGTACTTC. It yields the protein CASSSSGYEQYF.

The genes are TRBV7-9 and TRBJ1-1, with 7 positions matching TRBD1. The CDR3 is 14 amino acids. The germline V gene has CDR1 SEHNR and CDR2 FQNEAQ (reference sequence). Trimming took 0 bases from V and 5 from J; bases not matched to a gene: 3. The CDR3 nucleotides are TGTGCCAGCAGCTTAGCAACCAGGGGGACTGAAGCTTTCTTT. Translating gives CASSLATRGTEAFF.

In this sample, this clone turned up once. V and J are TRBV2 and TRBJ1-1; 7 bases map to TRBD1. The V gene end was trimmed by 7 bases and the J gene end by 8 bases; junction bases not matched to a gene: 10. From germline, CDR1 is SNHLY and CDR2 FYNNEI. The CDR3 is made up of 13 amino acids. CDR3 residues: CASTGLRDREAFF. The CDR3, as DNA: TGTGCCAGCACGGGTCTGCGGGACAGAGAAGCTTTCTTT.

The chain uses TRBV7-2 and TRBJ1-2, with TRBD1 as a possible D gene (5 bases). The CDR3 is made up of 15 amino acids. V was pared by 2 bases and J by 7 bases, with 17 bases between. The V gene's germline CDR1 is SGHTA and CDR2 FQGNSA. The CDR3 protein is CASSLKSAGSGGYTF. For the CDR3, the DNA is TGTGCCAGCAGCTTAAAGTCGGCAGGGTCGGGTGGCTACACCTTC. The full variable domain, with the rest looked up from reference TRBV7-2 and TRBJ1-2, is GAGVSQSPSNKVTEKGKDVELRCDPISGHTALYWYRQSLGQGLEFLIYFQGNSAPDKSGLPSDRFSAERTGGSVSTLTIQRTQQEDSAVYLCASSLKSAGSGGYTFGSGTRLTVV.

The chain joins TRBV28 to TRBJ2-2; TRBD2 matches 8 bases. Per germline, CDR1 MDHEN and CDR2 SYDVKM. Trimming at V came to 3 bases and at J to 0 bases, leaving 0 bases not matched to a gene. CDR3 length: 15 residues. In DNA form, the CDR3 reads TGTGCCAGCAGTTTTAGCGGGGCGAACACCGGGGAGCTGTTTTTT. This translates into CASSFSGANTGELFF.

The chain uses TRBV18 and TRBJ1-1; weak D call: TRBD1 (6 bases). Germline CDR1 is KGHSH and CDR2 is LQKENI. The CDR3 consists of 15 residues. Trimming left V 3 bases short and J 11 bases short, with 22 bases between. This CDR3 is CASSPLGAARDSAFF. DNA of the CDR3: TGTGCCAGCTCACCTTTGGGGGCAGCCCGCGATAGCGCTTTCTTT.

The chain recombines TRBV7-6 with TRBJ2-1; maybe TRBD1 (5 bases). The CDR3 runs to 14 residues. V lost 5 bases, J lost 5 bases, and 13 bases lay in between. In germline, CDR1 is SGHVS, CDR2 FNYEAQ. The CDR3 sequence: CASSARDRHNEQFF. CDR3 sequence (DNA): TGTGCCAGCAGCGCGAGAGACAGACACAATGAGCAGTTCTTC.

This clone was counted only a few times. V usage is TRBV4-3 and J usage is TRBJ1-5; D ambiguous. This CDR3 contains 15 residues. Trimming pared 0 bases from V and 5 bases from J, leaving 11 bases between. CDR1 and CDR2 from the germline V gene are LGHNA and YSLEER. The CDR3 sequence is CASSQDGSGYQPQHF. The DNA of the CDR3 is TGCGCCAGCAGCCAAGATGGGAGCGGATATCAGCCCCAGCATTTT.

The chain recombines TRBV28 with TRBJ1-1; tentatively, D is TRBD1 (5 bases). CDR3 length: 12 residues. CDR1 is MDHEN, CDR2 SYDVKM, per germline. Trimming removed 6 bases at V and 10 bases at J, with 15 bases between. In DNA form, the CDR3 reads TGTGCCAGCAGCCTCAGACAGATCGGAGCTTTCTTT. Protein sequence: CASSLRQIGAFF. Combining the CDR3 with reference TRBV28 and TRBJ1-1 gives the whole variable domain DVKVTQSSRYLVKRTGEKVFLECVQDMDHENMFWYRQDPGLGLRLIYFSYDVKMKEKGDIPEGYSVSREKKERFSLILESASTNQTSMYLCASSLRQIGAFFGQGTRLTVV.

The chain uses TRBV30 and TRBJ1-2; D not certain. Germline values: CDR1 GTSNPN, CDR2 SVGIG (reference sequence). V gave up 3 bases and J gave up 7 bases, with 18 bases separating them. The CDR3 contains 14 residues. CDR3 bases: TGTGCCTGGAGCGTCGCGGGGTATTTCGCTGGCTACACCTTC. The encoded protein is CAWSVAGYFAGYTF.

J is TRBJ1-2 and V is TRBV5-1; 11 positions match TRBD1. The V gene end was trimmed by 4 bases and the J gene end by 3 bases; junction bases not matched to a gene: 5. The CDR3 spans 15 residues. Looked up from germline, CDR1 is SGHRS and CDR2 is YFSETQ. The DNA for the CDR3 is TGCGCCAGCAGCCCGCGGACAGGGGGCGACTATGGCTACACCTTC. Translation: CASSPRTGGDYGYTF.

The genes are TRBV9 and TRBJ2-5; D not resolved. Trimming left V 4 bases short and J 0 bases short, with 13 bases between. Germline values: CDR1 SGDLS, CDR2 YYNGEE. There are 15 residues in the CDR3. In DNA form, the CDR3 reads TGTGCCAGCAGCCCTACCCCCGCGTACCAAGAGACCCAGTACTTC. This gives the protein CASSPTPAYQETQYF.

The chain carries TRBV28 and TRBJ1-1; 10 bases map to TRBD1. Germline CDR1 and CDR2: MDHEN and SYDVKM. This CDR3 is 14 amino acids long. V lost 2 bases to trimming and J lost 8 bases; unmatched junction nucleotides: 5. CDR3 sequence (DNA): TGTGCCAGCAGTTTAGACAGGGGGCGCCGGGAAGCTTTCTTT. Its protein product is CASSLDRGRREAFF.

Comment on this clone: At one end the junction does not follow the germline gene, possibly because of a read error. The genes are TRBV11-2 and TRBJ2-7, with D unclear. The CDR3 is 17 residues long. The germline V gene has CDR1 SGHAT and CDR2 FQNNGV. The DNA of the CDR3 is TGTGCCAGCGGCTTAGGGCTAGTCAACTTCCTCTCCTACGAGCAGTACTTC. Translating gives CASGLGLVNFLSYEQYF.

V is TRBV7-2 and J is TRBJ1-1, with 10 bases lining up with TRBD1. Trimming at V came to 3 bases and at J to 5 bases, leaving 12 bases not matched to a gene. Germline assignment: CDR1 SGHTA and CDR2 FQGNSA. The CDR3 is 17 amino acids. The CDR3 sequence is CASSFRRQGAIGTEAFF. As DNA, the CDR3 is TGTGCCAGCAGCTTCCGGAGACAGGGGGCTATTGGGACTGAAGCTTTCTTT.

V and J are TRBV7-2 and TRBJ2-5; TRBD2 might be the D (6 bases). CDR1 is SGHTA, CDR2 FQGNSA, per germline. The CDR3 length is 14 residues. V was shortened by 2 bases and J by 7 bases, with 14 bases between the two germline ends. The CDR3 spells CASSLNSGPGTQYF. DNA of the CDR3: TGTGCCAGCAGCTTAAATAGCGGCCCTGGGACCCAGTACTTC.

The chain links TRBV5-4 to TRBJ2-3, with D perhaps matching TRBD2 (5 bases). CDR1 is SGHNT and CDR2 is YYREEE in the germline V gene (reference sequence). The CDR3 contains 14 residues. Between the trimmed V and J ends, which lost 3 bases and 6 bases, there was a span of 14 bases. The CDR3 loop is CASSSSRLMDTQYF. For the CDR3, the DNA is TGTGCCAGCAGCTCCTCACGACTAATGGATACGCAGTATTTT.

The chain carries TRBV11-2 and TRBJ2-7; D might be TRBD2 (6 bases). Germline CDR1 is SGHAT and CDR2 is FQNNGV. V was shortened by 5 bases and J by 3 bases, with 14 bases between the two germline ends. The CDR3 spans 14 residues. The CDR3 loop reads CASSSGLKDYEQYF. CDR3 in DNA: TGTGCCAGCAGCAGCGGACTAAAAGACTACGAGCAGTACTTC.

CDR3 coding DNA: TGCGCCAGCAGCTTGGCCTCATTTGGGGGAGGGAGAGTGGAGACCCAGTACTTC. Translating gives CASSLASFGGGRVETQYF. This chain uses TRBV5-1 with TRBJ2-5; 7 positions match TRBD2. Unmatched junction bases numbered 16, after V lost 0 bases and J lost 5 bases. This CDR3 is 18 amino acids long. Germline CDR1 reads SGHRS; CDR2 reads YFSETQ.

This chain connects TRBV4-3 to TRBJ1-2, with unresolved D. The germline CDR1 and CDR2 sequences are LGHNA and YSLEER. The CDR3 contains 16 residues. Trimming took 0 bases from V and 4 from J, leaving 15 bases between them. The CDR3 DNA reads TGCGCCAGCAGCCAAGATCTCCACGGGGAGATCTATGGCTACACCTTC. It codes for CASSQDLHGEIYGYTF.

This clone was seen a few times. V and J are TRBV29-1 and TRBJ2-3; TRBD2 matches 14 bases. The CDR3 has 18 amino acids. Germline V gives CDR1 SQVTM, CDR2 ANQGSEA. Trimming took 3 bases from V and 6 from J; bases not matched to a gene: 14. CDR3 protein: CSVDEGLAGASVEDTQYF. CDR3 nucleotides: TGCAGCGTTGATGAGGGACTAGCGGGAGCCTCAGTAGAGGATACGCAGTATTTT.

This clone was seen a handful of times. This chain uses TRBV6-5 with TRBJ2-5; 13 bases align to TRBD2. CDR1 and CDR2 (germline): MNHEY, SVGAGI. The junction had 2 bases not matched to a gene; V was cut back by 0 bases and J by 7 bases. The CDR3 extends over 15 amino acids. The CDR3 is CASSYSTSGGTTQYF. In DNA, the CDR3 is TGTGCCAGCAGTTACTCGACTAGCGGGGGGACGACCCAGTACTTC.

This clone was detected only a few times. The chain carries TRBV27 and TRBJ1-1; perhaps TRBD1 as D (6 bases). This CDR3 is built from 15 residues. V dropped 4 bases and J dropped 1 base, with 13 bases sitting between them. CDR1 and CDR2 (germline): MNHEY, SMNVEV (reference sequence). The CDR3 DNA reads as TGTGCCAGCAGTTCTTATGTACAGGGGAACACTGAAGCTTTCTTT. Translating it yields CASSSYVQGNTEAFF.

The chain couples TRBV9 to TRBJ1-5, with 7 bases aligning to TRBD1. CDR3 size: 14 residues. Germline CDR1 SGDLS, CDR2 YYNGEE. The J segment lost 3 bases and the V segment lost 4 bases, leaving 4 bases of the junction unmatched. CDR3 loop: CASSFGTDNQPQHF. In DNA form, the CDR3 reads TGTGCCAGCAGCTTCGGGACAGACAATCAGCCCCAGCATTTT.

This sequence joins TRBV29-1 and TRBJ1-2, with TRBD1 matching over 7 bases. This CDR3 is 12 amino acids long. CDR1 is SQVTM, CDR2 ANQGSEA, per germline. Trimming removed 7 bases from V and 4 bases from J; junction bases left unmatched: 6. The CDR3: CSAGTEFYGYTF. The CDR3 DNA reads TGCAGCGCTGGGACAGAGTTCTATGGCTACACCTTC.

In its sample, this clone was seen once. V and J are TRBV28 and TRBJ1-2, with 7 bases aligning to TRBD1. The J segment lost 9 bases and the V segment lost 8 bases, leaving 21 bases of the junction unmatched. This CDR3 spans 16 amino acids. Germline CDR1 is MDHEN and CDR2 is SYDVKM. This chain's CDR3 is CASGPRPRQGADSYTF. DNA for the CDR3: TGTGCCAGCGGACCACGTCCGCGACAGGGAGCGGATAGCTACACCTTC.